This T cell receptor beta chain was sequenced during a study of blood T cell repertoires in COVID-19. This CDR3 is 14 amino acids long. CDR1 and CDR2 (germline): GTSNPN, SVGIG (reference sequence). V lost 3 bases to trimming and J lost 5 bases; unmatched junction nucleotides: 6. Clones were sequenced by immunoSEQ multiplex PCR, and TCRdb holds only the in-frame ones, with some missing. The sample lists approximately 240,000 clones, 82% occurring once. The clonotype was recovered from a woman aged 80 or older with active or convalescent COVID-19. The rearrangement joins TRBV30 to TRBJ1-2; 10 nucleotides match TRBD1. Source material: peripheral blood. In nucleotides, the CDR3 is TGTGCCTGGAGAGGACAGGGGGTTCGGTATGGCTACACCTTC. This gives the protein CAWRGQGVRYGYTF.